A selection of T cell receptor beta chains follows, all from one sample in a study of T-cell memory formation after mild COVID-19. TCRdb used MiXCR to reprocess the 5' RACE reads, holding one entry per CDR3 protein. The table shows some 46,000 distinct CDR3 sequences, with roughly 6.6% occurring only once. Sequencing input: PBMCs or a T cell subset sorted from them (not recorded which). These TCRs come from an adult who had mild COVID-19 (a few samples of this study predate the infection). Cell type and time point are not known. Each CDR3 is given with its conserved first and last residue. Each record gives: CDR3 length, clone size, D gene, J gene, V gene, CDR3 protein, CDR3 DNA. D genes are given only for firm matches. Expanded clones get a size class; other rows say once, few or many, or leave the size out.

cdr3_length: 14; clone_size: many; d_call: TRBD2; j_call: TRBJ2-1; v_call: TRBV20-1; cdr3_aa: CSARPSGAAGGQFF; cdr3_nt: TGCAGTGCTAGACCTAGCGGGGCCGCTGGGGGTCAGTTCTTC
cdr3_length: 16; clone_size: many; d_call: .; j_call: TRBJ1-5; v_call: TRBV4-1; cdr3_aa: CASSQDNTGAAQPQHF; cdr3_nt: TGCGCCAGCAGCCAAGATAATACCGGGGCCGCTCAGCCCCAGCATTTT
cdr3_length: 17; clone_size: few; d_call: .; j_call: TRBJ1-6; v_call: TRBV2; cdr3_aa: CASSDVAGVLYNSPLHF; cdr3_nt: TGTGCCAGCAGTGACGTGGCAGGGGTCCTCTATAATTCACCCCTCCACTTT
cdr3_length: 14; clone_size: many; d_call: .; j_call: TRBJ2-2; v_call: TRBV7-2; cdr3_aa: CASSLGWGGGELFF; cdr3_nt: TGTGCCAGCAGCTTAGGTTGGGGTGGCGGGGAGCTGTTTTTT
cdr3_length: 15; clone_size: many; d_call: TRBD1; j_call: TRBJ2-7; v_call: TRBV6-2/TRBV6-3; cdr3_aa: CASSSAGQGVGEQYF; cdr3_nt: TGTGCCAGCTCTTCCGCCGGACAGGGGGTAGGCGAGCAGTACTTC
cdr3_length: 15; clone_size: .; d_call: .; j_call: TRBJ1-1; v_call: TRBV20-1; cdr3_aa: CSAVELKGINTEAFF; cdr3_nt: TGCAGTGCCGTAGAGTTAAAAGGTATTAACACTGAAGCTTTCTTT
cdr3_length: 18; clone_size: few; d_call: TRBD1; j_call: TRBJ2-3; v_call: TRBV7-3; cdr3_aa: CASSYWDRGGVGTDTQYF; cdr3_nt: TGTGCCAGCAGCTACTGGGACAGGGGAGGGGTGGGCACAGATACGCAGTATTTT
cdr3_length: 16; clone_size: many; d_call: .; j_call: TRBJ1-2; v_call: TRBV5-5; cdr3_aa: CASSPGMGRRESGYTF; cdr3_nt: TGTGCCAGCAGCCCGGGGATGGGACGGCGCGAGAGTGGCTACACCTTC
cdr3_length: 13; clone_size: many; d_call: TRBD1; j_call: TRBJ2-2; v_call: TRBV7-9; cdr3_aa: CASSSQGFGELFF; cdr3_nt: TGTGCCAGCAGCTCACAGGGGTTCGGGGAGCTGTTTTTT
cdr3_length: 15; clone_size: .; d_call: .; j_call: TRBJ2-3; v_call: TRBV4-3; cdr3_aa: CASSQSRDPPYTQYF; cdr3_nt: TGCGCCAGCAGCCAGTCCCGGGACCCTCCTTATACGCAGTATTTT
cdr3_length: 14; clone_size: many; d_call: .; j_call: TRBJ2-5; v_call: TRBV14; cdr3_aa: CASSQEAQRETQYF; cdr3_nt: TGTGCCAGCAGCCAAGAGGCCCAAAGGGAGACCCAGTACTTC
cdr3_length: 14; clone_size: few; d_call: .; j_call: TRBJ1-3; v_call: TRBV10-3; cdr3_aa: CAISGTQGGNTIYF; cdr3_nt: TGTGCCATCAGTGGGACCCAGGGAGGAAACACCATATATTTT
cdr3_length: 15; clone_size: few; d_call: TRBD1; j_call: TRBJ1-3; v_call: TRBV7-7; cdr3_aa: CASSADRGPGNTIYF; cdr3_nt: TGTGCCAGCAGCGCAGACAGGGGGCCTGGAAACACCATATATTTT
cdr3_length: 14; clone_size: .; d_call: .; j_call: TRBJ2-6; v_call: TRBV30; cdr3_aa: CAWSRDSGANVLTF; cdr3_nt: TGTGCCTGGAGTAGGGACTCTGGGGCCAACGTCCTGACTTTC
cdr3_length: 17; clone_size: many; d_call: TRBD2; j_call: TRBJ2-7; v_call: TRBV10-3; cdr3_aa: CAISESPLAGGPHEQYF; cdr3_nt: TGTGCCATCAGTGAGTCTCCACTAGCGGGAGGACCCCACGAGCAGTACTTC
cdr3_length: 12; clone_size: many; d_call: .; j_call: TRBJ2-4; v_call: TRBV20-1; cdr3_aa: CSASFARGIQYF; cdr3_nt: TGCAGTGCTAGTTTCGCCCGAGGCATTCAGTACTTC
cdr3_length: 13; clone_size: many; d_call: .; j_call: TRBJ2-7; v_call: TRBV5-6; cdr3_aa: CASSFQGTYEQYF; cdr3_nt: TGTGCCAGCAGCTTTCAGGGAACCTACGAGCAGTACTTC
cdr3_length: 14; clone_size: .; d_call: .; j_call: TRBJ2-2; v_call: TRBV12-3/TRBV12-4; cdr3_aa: CASSWTANTGELFF; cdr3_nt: TGTGCCAGCAGTTGGACTGCGAACACCGGGGAGCTGTTTTTT
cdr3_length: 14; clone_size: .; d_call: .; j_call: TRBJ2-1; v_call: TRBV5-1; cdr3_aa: CASSLVAPHNEQFF; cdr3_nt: TGCGCCAGCAGCTTGGTGGCTCCCCACAATGAGCAGTTCTTC
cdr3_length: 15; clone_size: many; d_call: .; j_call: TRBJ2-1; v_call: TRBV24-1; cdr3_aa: CATSDSSTTHNEQFF; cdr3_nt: TGTGCCACCAGTGATTCCTCCACTACTCACAATGAGCAGTTCTTC
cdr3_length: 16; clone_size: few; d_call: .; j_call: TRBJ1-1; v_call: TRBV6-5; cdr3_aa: CASSYRRGGLNTEAFF; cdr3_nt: TGTGCCAGCAGTTACCGTAGGGGGGGGCTGAACACTGAAGCTTTCTTT
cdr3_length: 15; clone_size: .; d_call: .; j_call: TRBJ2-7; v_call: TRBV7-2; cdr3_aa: CASSSYRSLTREQYF; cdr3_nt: TGTGCCAGCAGCTCATATAGATCACTCACGCGCGAGCAGTACTTC
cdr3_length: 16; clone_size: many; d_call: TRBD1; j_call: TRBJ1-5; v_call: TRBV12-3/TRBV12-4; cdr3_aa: CASSSPGTGVNQPQHF; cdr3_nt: TGTGCCAGCAGTTCTCCCGGGACAGGGGTCAATCAGCCCCAGCATTTT
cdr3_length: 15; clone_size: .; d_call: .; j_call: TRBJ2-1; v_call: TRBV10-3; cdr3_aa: CAIGDRTERSGEQFF; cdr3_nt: TGTGCCATCGGGGATCGGACAGAACGATCCGGTGAGCAGTTCTTC
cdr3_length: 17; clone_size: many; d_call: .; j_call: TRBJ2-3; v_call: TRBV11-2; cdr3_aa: CASSLAEGVQGTDTQYF; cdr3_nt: TGTGCCAGCAGCTTAGCGGAGGGGGTGCAGGGCACAGATACGCAGTATTTT
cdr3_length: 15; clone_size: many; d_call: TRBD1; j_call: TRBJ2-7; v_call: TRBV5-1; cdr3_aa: CASSTDRGGLYEQYF; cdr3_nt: TGCGCCAGCTCCACGGACAGGGGTGGGCTGTACGAGCAGTACTTC
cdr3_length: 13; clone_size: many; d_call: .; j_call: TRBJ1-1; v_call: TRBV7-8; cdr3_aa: CASTIGGNTEAFF; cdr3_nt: TGTGCCAGCACAATCGGGGGGAACACTGAAGCTTTCTTT
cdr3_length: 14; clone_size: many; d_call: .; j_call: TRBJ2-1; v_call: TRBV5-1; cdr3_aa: CASSLEGEYNEQFF; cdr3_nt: TGCGCCAGCAGCTTGGAGGGGGAATACAATGAGCAGTTCTTC
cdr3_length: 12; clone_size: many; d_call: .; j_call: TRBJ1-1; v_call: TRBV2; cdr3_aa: CASSGVGYEAFF; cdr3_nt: TGTGCCAGCAGTGGAGTCGGTTATGAAGCTTTCTTT
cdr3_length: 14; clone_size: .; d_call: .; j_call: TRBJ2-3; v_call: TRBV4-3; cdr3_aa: CASSQEGFADTQYF; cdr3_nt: TGCGCCAGCAGCCAAGAGGGGTTTGCAGATACGCAGTATTTT
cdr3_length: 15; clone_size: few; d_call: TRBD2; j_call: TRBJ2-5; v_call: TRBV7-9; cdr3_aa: CASSFWGGPQETQYF; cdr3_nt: TGTGCCAGCAGCTTTTGGGGGGGTCCCCAAGAGACCCAGTACTTC
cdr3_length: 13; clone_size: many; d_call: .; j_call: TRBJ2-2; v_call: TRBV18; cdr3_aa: CASSPDRTGELFF; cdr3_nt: TGTGCCAGCTCACCTGACAGAACCGGGGAGCTGTTTTTT
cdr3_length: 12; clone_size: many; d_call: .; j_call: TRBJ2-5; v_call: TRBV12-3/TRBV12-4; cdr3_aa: CASSFIGGAQYF; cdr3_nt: TGTGCCAGCAGTTTTATTGGGGGAGCCCAGTACTTC
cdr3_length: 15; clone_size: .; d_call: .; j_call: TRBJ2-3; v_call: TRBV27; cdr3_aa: CASSPQGAPGDTQYF; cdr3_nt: TGTGCCAGCAGTCCCCAAGGGGCCCCGGGGGATACGCAGTATTTT
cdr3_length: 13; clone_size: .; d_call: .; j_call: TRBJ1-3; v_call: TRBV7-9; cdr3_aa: CASYSFSGNTIYF; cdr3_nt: TGTGCCAGCTACAGCTTCTCTGGAAACACCATATATTTT
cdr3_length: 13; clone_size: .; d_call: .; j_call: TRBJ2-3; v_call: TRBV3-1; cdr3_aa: CASHGAGTDTQYF; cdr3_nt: TGTGCCAGCCACGGGGCGGGCACAGATACGCAGTATTTT
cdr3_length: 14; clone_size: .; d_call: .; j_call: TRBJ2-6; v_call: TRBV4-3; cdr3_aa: CASSQGTGANVLTF; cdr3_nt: TGCGCCAGCAGCCAAGGTACTGGGGCCAACGTCCTGACTTTC
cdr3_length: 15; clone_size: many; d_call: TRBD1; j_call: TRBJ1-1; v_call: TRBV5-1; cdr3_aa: CASSLRDRLNTEAFF; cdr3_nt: TGCGCCAGCAGCTTGAGGGACAGGCTGAACACTGAAGCTTTCTTT
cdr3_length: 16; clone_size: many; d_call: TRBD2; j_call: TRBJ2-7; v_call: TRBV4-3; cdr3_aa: CASSLGLAGETYEQYF; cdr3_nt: TGCGCCAGCAGCCTCGGGCTAGCGGGGGAGACCTACGAGCAGTACTTC
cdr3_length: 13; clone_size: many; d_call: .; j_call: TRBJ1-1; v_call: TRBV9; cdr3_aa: CASSYEGVTEAFF; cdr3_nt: TGTGCCAGCAGCTACGAGGGGGTCACTGAAGCTTTCTTT
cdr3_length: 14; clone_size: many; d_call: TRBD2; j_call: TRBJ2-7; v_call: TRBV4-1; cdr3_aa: CASSPGLAADEQYF; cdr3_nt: TGCGCCAGCAGCCCGGGACTAGCGGCGGACGAGCAGTACTTC
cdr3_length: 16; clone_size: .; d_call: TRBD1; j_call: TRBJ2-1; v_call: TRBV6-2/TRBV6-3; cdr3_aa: CASSPLRDRVDNEQFF; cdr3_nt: TGTGCCAGCAGTCCCCTCCGGGACAGGGTGGACAATGAGCAGTTCTTC
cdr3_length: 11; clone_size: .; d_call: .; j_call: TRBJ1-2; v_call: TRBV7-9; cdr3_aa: CASSLVYGYTF; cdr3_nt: TGTGCCAGCAGCTTAGTGTATGGCTACACCTTC
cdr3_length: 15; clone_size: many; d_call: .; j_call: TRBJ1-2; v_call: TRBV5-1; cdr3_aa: CASSLLGPPNYGYTF; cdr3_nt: TGCGCCAGCAGCCTTCTGGGACCGCCTAACTATGGCTACACCTTC
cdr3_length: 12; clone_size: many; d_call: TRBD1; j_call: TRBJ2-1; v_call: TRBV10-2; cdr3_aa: CASSRQGLEQFF; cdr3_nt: TGCGCCAGCAGTAGACAGGGGCTGGAGCAGTTCTTC
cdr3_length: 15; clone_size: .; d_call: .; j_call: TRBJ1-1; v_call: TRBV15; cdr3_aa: CATSIDRLMNTEAFF; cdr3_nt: TGTGCCACCAGCATTGACAGGCTTATGAACACTGAAGCTTTCTTT
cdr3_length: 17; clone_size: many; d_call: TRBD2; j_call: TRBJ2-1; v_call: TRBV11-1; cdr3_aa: CASSPARGGRSYNEQFF; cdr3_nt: TGTGCCAGCAGCCCCGCCCGGGGGGGACGCTCCTACAATGAGCAGTTCTTC
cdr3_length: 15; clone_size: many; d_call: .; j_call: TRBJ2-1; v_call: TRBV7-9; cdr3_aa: CASSLTTSSYNEQFF; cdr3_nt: TGTGCCAGCAGCCTCACCACGAGCTCCTACAATGAGCAGTTCTTC